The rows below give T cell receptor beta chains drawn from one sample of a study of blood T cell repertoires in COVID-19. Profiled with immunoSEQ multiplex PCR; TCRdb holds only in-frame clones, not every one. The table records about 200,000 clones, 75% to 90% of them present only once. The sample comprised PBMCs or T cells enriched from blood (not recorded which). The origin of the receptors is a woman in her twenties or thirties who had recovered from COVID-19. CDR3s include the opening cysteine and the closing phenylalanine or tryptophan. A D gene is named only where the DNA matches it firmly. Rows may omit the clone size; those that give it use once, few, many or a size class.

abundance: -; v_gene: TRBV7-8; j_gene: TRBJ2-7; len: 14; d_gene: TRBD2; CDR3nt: TGTGCCAGCAGCTTATTAGCGGGTGGCGACGAGCAGTACTTC; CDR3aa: CASSLLAGGDEQYF
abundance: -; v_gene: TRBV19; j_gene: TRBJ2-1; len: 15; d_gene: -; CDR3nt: TGTGCCAGTAGTCCATCAAGGGGCTCCTACAATGAGCAGTTCTTC; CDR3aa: CASSPSRGSYNEQFF
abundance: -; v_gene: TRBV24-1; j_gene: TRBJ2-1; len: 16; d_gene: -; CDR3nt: TGTGCCACCAGTGGGGGGGCAGGGGGGATCTCCAATGAGCAGTTCTTC; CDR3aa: CATSGGAGGISNEQFF
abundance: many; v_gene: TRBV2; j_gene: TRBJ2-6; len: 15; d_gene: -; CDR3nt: TGTGCCAGCAGGCCCAGGGCGTCCGGGGCCAACGTCCTGACTTTC; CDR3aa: CASRPRASGANVLTF
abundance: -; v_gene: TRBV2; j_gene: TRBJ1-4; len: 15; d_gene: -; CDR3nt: TGTGCCAGCAGTGCCTACAGGGTGGGAAATGAAAAACTGTTTTTT; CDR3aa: CASSAYRVGNEKLFF
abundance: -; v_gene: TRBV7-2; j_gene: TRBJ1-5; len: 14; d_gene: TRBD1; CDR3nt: TGTGCCAGCAGCTTGGACAGGAGAAATCAGCCCCAGCATTTT; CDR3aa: CASSLDRRNQPQHF
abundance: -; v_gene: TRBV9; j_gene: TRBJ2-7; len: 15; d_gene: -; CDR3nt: TGTGCCAGCAGCTTGAACGGGGAGTTCAACTACGAGCAGTACTTC; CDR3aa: CASSLNGEFNYEQYF
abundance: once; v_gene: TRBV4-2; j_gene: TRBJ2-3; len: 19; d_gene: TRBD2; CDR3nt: TGTGCCAGCAGCCTTCACCGACTAGCGGGGGGGCCGAGGACAGATACGCAGTATTTT; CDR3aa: CASSLHRLAGGPRTDTQYF
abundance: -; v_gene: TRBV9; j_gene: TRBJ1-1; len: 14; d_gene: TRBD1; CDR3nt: TGTGCCAGCAGCGTCGACAGGGTGAGGACTGAAGCTTTCTTT; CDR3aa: CASSVDRVRTEAFF
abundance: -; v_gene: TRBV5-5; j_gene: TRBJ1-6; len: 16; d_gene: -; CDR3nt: TGTGCCAGCAGCTTGCAGCGGACGAAAGGGAATTCACCCCTCCACTTT; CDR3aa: CASSLQRTKGNSPLHF
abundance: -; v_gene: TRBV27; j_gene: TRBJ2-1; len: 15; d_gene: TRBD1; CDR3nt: TGTGCCAGCAGTGAGACAGGGGCCGTTTTTTATGAGCAGTTCTTC; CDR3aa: CASSETGAVFYEQFF
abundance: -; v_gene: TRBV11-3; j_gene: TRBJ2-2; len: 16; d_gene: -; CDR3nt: TGTGCCAGCAGCCCCCGGCTAGCAGTGAACACCGGGGAGCTGTTTTTT; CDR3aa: CASSPRLAVNTGELFF
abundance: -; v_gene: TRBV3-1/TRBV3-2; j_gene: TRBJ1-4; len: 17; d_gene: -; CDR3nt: TGTGCCAGCAGCCAAGAAGGAATACAGGCAACTAATGAAAAACTGTTTTTT; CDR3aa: CASSQEGIQATNEKLFF
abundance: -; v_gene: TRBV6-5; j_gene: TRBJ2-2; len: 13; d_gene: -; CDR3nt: TGTGCCAGCACGAACAGACCCCCCGGGGAGCTGTTTTTT; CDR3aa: CASTNRPPGELFF
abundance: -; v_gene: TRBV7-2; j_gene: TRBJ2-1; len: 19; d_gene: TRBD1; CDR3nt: TGTGCCAGCAGGGGACAGGGCCTCGGTAGCGTTCGCTCCTACAATGAGCAGTTCTTC; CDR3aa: CASRGQGLGSVRSYNEQFF
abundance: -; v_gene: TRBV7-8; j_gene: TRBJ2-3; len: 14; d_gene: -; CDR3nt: TGTGCCAGCAGCTTACTCACTAGAGCAGATACGCAGTATTTT; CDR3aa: CASSLLTRADTQYF
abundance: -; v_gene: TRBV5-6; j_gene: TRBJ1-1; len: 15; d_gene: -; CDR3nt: TGTGCCAGCAGCTTGGTTCCGGGAGGTACCACTGAAGCTTTCTTT; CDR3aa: CASSLVPGGTTEAFF
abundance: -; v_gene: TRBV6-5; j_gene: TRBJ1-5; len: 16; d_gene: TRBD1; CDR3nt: TGTGCCAGCAGGTACCGGGACAGGGGAAGGAATCAGCCCCAGCATTTT; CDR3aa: CASRYRDRGRNQPQHF
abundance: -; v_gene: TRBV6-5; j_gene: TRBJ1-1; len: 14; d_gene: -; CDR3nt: TGTGCCAGCACAAAAAAGACAGGTAACACTGAAGCTTTCTTT; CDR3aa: CASTKKTGNTEAFF
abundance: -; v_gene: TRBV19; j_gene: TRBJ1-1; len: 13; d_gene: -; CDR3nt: TGTGCCAGTTCCAATCAGGGGATTTCGGGGGCTTTCTTT; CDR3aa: CASSNQGISGAFF
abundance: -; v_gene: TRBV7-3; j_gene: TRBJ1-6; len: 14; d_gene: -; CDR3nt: TGTGCCAGCAGCTCGGGTAGCGGAAATTCACCCCTCCACTTT; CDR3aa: CASSSGSGNSPLHF
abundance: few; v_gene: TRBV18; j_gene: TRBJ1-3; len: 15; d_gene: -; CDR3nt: TGTGCCAGCTCACTGGGAACAGGGTCCGGAAACACCATATATTTT; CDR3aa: CASSLGTGSGNTIYF
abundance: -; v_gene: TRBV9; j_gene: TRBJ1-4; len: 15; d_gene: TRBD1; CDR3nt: TGTGCCAGCAGCGTAGTGGGACAGGGATCGGAAAAACTGTTTTTT; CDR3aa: CASSVVGQGSEKLFF
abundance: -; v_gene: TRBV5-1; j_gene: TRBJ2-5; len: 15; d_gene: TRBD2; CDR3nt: TGCGCCAGCAGCATCGGCCAACTAGCGGAAGAGACCCAGTACTTC; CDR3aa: CASSIGQLAEETQYF
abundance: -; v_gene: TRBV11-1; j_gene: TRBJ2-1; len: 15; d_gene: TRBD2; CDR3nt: TGTGCCAGCAGCTTTCTAGCGGGAGGTGGGAATGAGCAGTTCTTC; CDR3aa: CASSFLAGGGNEQFF
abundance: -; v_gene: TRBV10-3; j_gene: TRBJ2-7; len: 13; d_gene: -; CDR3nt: TGTGCCTCAAGGTGGGCAGGGGTGGACGAGCAGTACTTC; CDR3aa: CASRWAGVDEQYF
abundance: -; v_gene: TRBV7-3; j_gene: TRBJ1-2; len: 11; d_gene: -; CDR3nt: TGTGCCAGCAGCTTCCGGTATGGCTACACCTTC; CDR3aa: CASSFRYGYTF
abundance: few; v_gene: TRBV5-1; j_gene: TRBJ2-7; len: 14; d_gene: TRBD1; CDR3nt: TGCGCCAGCAGCCCCGGGACAGTCACCTACGAGCAGTACTTC; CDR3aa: CASSPGTVTYEQYF
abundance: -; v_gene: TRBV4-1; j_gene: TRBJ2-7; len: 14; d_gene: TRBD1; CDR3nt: TGCGCCAGCAGCCTACCAGGGGGTATGTACGAGCAGTACTTC; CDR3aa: CASSLPGGMYEQYF
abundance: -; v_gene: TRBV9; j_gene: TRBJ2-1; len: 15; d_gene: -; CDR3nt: TGTGCCAGCAGCGTAGACCGACAATTCTACAATGAGCAGTTCTTC; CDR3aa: CASSVDRQFYNEQFF
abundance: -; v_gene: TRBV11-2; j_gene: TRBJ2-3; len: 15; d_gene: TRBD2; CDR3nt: TGTGCCAGCAGCCAAAGCGGGGGCCTCACAGATACGCAGTATTTT; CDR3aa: CASSQSGGLTDTQYF
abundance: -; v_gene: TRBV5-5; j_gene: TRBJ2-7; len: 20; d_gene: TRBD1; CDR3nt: TGTGCCAGCAGCTCCCCACGCCAGACGGGACAGGGGCGAAAGACCTACGAGCAGTACTTC; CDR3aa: CASSSPRQTGQGRKTYEQYF
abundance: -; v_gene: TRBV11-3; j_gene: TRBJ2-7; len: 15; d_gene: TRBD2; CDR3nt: TGTGCCAGCAGCTCGTTAGCGGGAGGCTCCTACGAGCAGTACTTC; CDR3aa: CASSSLAGGSYEQYF
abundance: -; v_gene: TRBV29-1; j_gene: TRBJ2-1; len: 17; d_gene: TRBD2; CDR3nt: TGCAGCGCCCAGAGGGGCGGGAGGGCCCAAAACTACAATGAGCAGTTCTTC; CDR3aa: CSAQRGGRAQNYNEQFF
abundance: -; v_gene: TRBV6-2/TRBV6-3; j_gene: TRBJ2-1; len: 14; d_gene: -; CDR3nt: TGTGCCAGCAGTTACCCCCGTACAGACAATGAGCAGTTCTTC; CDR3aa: CASSYPRTDNEQFF
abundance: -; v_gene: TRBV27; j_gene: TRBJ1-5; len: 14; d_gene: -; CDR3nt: TGTGCCAGCAGTCATCAGGGTGGCAATCAGCCCCAGCATTTT; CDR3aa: CASSHQGGNQPQHF
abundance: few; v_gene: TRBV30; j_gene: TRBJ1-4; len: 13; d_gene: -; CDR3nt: TGTGCCACTACGGGTGCAACTAATGAAAAACTGTTTTTT; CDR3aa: CATTGATNEKLFF
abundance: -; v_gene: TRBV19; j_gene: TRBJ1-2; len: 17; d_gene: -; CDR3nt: TGTGCCAGTAGTATAGATCATGTGAGGTCCAGATTCTATGGCTACACCTTC; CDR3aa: CASSIDHVRSRFYGYTF
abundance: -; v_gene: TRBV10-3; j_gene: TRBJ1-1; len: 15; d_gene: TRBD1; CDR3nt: TGTGCCATCAGTGAAAAACAGGGGAGGAACACTGAAGCTTTCTTT; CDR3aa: CAISEKQGRNTEAFF
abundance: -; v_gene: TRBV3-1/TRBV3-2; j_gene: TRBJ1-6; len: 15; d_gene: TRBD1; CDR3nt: TGTGCCAGCAGCCAGGGGACAGGGTACAATTCACCCCTCCACTTT; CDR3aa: CASSQGTGYNSPLHF
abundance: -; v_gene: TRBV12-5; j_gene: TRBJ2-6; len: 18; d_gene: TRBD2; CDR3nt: TGTGCTAGTGGTTTGCCTGGGCTAGCGGGGCCTGGGGCCAACGTCCTGACTTTC; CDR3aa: CASGLPGLAGPGANVLTF
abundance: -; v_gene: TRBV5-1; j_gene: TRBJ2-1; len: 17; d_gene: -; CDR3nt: TGCGCCAGCAGCTTGGCCAAGGGGACTGGCTCCTACAATGAGCAGTTCTTC; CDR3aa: CASSLAKGTGSYNEQFF
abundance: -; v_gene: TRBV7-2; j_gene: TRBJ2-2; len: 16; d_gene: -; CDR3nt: TGTGCCAGCAGCCCCCGGGTGGCGGGGAACACCGGGGAGCTGTTTTTT; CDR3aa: CASSPRVAGNTGELFF
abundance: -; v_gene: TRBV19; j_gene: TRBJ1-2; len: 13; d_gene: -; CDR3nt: TGTGCCAGTAGTATGGGGCACCTCTATGGCTACACCTTC; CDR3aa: CASSMGHLYGYTF
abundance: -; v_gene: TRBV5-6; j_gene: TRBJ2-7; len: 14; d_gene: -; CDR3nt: TGTGCCAGCAGCCCCGGGACAACGACCTACGAGCAGTACTTC; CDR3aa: CASSPGTTTYEQYF
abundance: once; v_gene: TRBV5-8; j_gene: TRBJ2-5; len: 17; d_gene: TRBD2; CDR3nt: TGTGCCAGCAGCTTGTCGGGGGGACCTGAAGTGCAAGAGACCCAGTACTTC; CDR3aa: CASSLSGGPEVQETQYF
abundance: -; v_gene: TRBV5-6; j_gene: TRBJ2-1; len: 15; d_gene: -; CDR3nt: TGTGCCAGCAGCTTGGTGGAGGCTTGGTACAATGAGCAGTTCTTC; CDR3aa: CASSLVEAWYNEQFF
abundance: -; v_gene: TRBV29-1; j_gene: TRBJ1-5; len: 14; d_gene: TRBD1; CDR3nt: TGCAGCGTTGGGACAGGGGCTAGCAATCAGCCCCAGCATTTT; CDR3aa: CSVGTGASNQPQHF
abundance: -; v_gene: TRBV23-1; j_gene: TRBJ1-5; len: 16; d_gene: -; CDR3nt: TGCGCCAGCAGTCAATTCGGGTTCTCTCCCAATCAGCCCCAGCATTTT; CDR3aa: CASSQFGFSPNQPQHF
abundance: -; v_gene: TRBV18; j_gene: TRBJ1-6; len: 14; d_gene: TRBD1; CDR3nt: TGTGCCAGCTCACCCGACAGGGCAAATTCACCCCTCCACTTT; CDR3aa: CASSPDRANSPLHF
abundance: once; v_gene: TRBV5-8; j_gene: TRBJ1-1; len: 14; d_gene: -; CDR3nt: TGTGCCAGCAGCCTGACAGCCATGAACACTGAAGCTTTCTTT; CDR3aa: CASSLTAMNTEAFF